This TCR beta chain was sequenced in a study of cytomegalovirus exposure and HLA in healthy donors (dated by TCRdb to 2016 to 2017). In terms of the full investigation: An earlier analysis of roughly 570 of the donors reported 250 to 300 Gb of sequence data and 95 million to 120 million unique TCR beta sequences obtained from some 200 million T cells. The study used immunosequencing to profile the T cell repertoires of 600 to 850 subjects and linked those repertoires to cytomegalovirus serostatus. Among around 400 genotyped donors of the cohort, an average of roughly 230,000 unique TCR beta nucleotide sequences was sequenced per donor, of which about 19% were non-productive. An early release covering 500 to 750 HLA-typed donors comprised approximately 300 gigabases of sequencing data and around 86 million unique TCR sequences. In an earlier analysis of roughly 540 of the donors, high-throughput TCR beta sequencing was used to judge whether each TCR beta V gene segment behaved as functional or pseudogenic. Every discovery cohort repertoire had been produced on one sequencing platform. In a later analysis, previously published TCR beta repertoires from 600 to 850 donors were re-analyzed and high-resolution HLA genotyping was added so that TCR occurrence patterns could be studied. Typing coverage varied by locus: 629-630 donors for A, B, C, DRB1 and DQB1; roughly 510 for DQA1; about 590 for DPA1; around 450 for DPB1. Four to six DR-DQ haplotypes were handled as single units for association and clustering, since linkage in the cohort was strong. The study was designed to test whether signatures of past pathogen exposure could be identified by cataloging public T cell receptors. HLA typing included class I and class II loci at four-digit resolution. The later analysis used no new phenotypic data to find candidate immune exposures, relying instead on TCR beta sequences and their occurrence across donors. The genetic ancestry cluster associated with self-reported Caucasian donors included around 76% of the 350 to 500 genotyped donors. Alongside the repertoire data, information on donor age, sex, ethnicity and CMV serostatus was compiled. The study combined high-throughput TCR immunosequencing, statistical association of individual TCRs with disease status, and machine learning to predict cytomegalovirus infection status. In a later genetic analysis, genome-wide SNP genotypes for 398 of the 666 donors were used, and that subset was treated as a discovery cohort. In addition to the first cohort of 666 subjects, a separate validation cohort of about 120 different subjects was used.

Library generation was performed with the immunoSEQ multiplex PCR assay. A mixture of 60 forward primers for TCR Vbeta segments and 13 reverse primers for TCR Jbeta segments was used in the multiplex PCR. A multiplex PCR assay on genomic DNA amplified the CDR3 region of rearranged TCR beta genes. The Illumina HiSeq System was used to sequence the amplified TCR beta libraries as 87-base-pair reads. As for how the authors treated the data: A later analysis counted approximately 74 million unique TCR beta chains across the 550 to 750 repertoires, and some 11 million of these chains were shared by at least two donors. Raw reads were error-corrected and collapsed into unique sequences with a nearest-neighbor algorithm that merged closely related sequences to remove PCR and sequencing errors. CDR3 sequences were aligned to IMGT reference sequences to assign V, D and J gene segments. For a sequence to be retained, a match of at least six nucleotides was required to both a V gene segment and a J gene segment. Rearrangements were called productive when the CDR3 lacked stop codons and stayed in frame with V and J; all others were non-productive. Following IMGT convention, CDR3 was defined as the stretch from the second conserved V-encoded cysteine up to the conserved J-encoded phenylalanine. The earlier analysis of fewer than 700 of the donors excluded sequences that lacked an unambiguous match to a single V gene segment. An earlier analysis of about 590 of the donors classified V segments as functional when productive rearrangements were above 56.7% and as segregating when the standard deviation between donors was above 5%. To diagnose cytomegalovirus status from the catalog of TCR beta chain sequences, a statistical classification framework was built. In a later analysis, V and J genes were assigned by comparing TCR nucleotide sequences against IMGT/GENE-DB human TR gene sequences. In a later analysis, CDR3 sequences and most-parsimonious VDJ recombination scenarios were assigned using the TCRdist pipeline. In a later analysis, each TCR beta chain was defined by its CDR3 amino acid sequence together with its V-gene family, and reads without a unique V-gene family were excluded. As a way to deal with suspected cross-contamination and a sequencing artifact, a later analysis dropped 450 to 700 nucleotide sequences that were highly shared and had low generation probability. In a later analysis, a clonal expansion index was calculated for each public chain from normalized within-repertoire ranks of inferred template counts. A later analysis computed generation probabilities with a VDJ recombination model fitted to out-of-frame rearrangements, and checked the results against IGoR. In a later analysis, hypergeometric tests were used to score TCR-TCR, TCR-HLA and TCR-CMV co-occurrence, with a repertoire-size bias correction applied to TCR pairs. A later analysis estimated false discovery rates by permuting HLA or CMV assignments 20 times. In a later analysis, co-occurring TCRs were grouped using DBSCAN, with TCRdist sequence similarity added in when clustering inside HLA-allele-positive subsets. Repertoires with fewer than 30,000 or more than 120,000 public chains, plus five repertoires with anomalous nucleotide sharing, were excluded from co-occurrence clustering. Not all clones reach the TCRdb copy of this immuneACCESS table, which keeps in-frame sequences only. Checked studies attribute under half of the gap to unresolved V genes and leave the rest unexplained. V, J and clone size reflect that table, while D and trimming were determined from the DNA. Here the sample has 150,000 to 250,000 clones; 79% occur a single time. The top ten clones comprise approximately 1.4% of the sample.

The cohort was made up of about 610 healthy bone marrow donors. At the time of sampling, every cohort member was nominally healthy, though immune exposures that went unrecorded were likely present. The donor tested CMV seropositive, placing the donor among the roughly 270 seropositive members of the cohort. Each donor provided a peripheral blood sample, and peripheral blood mononuclear cells were used for TCR beta sequencing. The Qiagen DNeasy Blood Extraction Kit was used to extract genomic DNA from the blood cell samples. Concerning this clone: Its antigen target is currently unknown. The input lacks base qualities; no much larger clone sits a single base away.

Broader findings and caveats from the paper: Correlated functional status among segregating V segments might reflect linkage disequilibrium, but an unknown experimental factor could not be ruled out. According to a later analysis, TCR association rates differed among HLA loci, with DRB1 alleles showing the most associated TCRs and HLA-C alleles showing the fewest. HLA typing was unavailable for some donors at each locus, so association tests used only the typed subset. The classifier was reported to diagnose cytomegalovirus status with high specificity and sensitivity in both the original and validation cohorts. A further reported finding was that TCR beta sequences accurately predicted the HLA-A and HLA-B alleles for most subjects in the first cohort. The cohort was sequenced for TCR beta chains only, and without alpha or paired-chain data the features that could be detected were limited. According to a later analysis, parvovirus B19, influenza, CMV and Epstein-Barr virus appeared linked to several top co-occurrence clusters. In a later genetic analysis, fewer N-insertions in productive TCRs were reported among donors in an Asian-associated ancestry cluster than the roughly 710-donor mean. A cluster of highly shared sequence variants was judged likely to be a technical artifact of the sequencing pipeline. According to a later analysis, most CMV-associated TCR beta chains appeared to be HLA-restricted, and the HLA associations seemed to be driven largely by CMV exposure. At a false discovery rate of 0.05, a later analysis linked about 16,000 TCR beta sequences to specific HLA alleles. The study listed approximately 150 TCR beta chains as associated with cytomegalovirus. Presence/absence analyses assumed roughly uniform sequencing depth across donors, an assumption that may not hold. CMV serostatus was the only immune exposure information available for the cohort. The authors suggested that the approach could potentially be extended to other disease states and immunological phenotypes. In an earlier analysis of 587 of the donors, most TCR beta V segments appeared in productive rearrangements about 90% or about 30% of the time, broadly matching IMGT annotations. Because counts were too low, about 18 rarely observed V segments, including chromosome 9 orphons, were excluded from the earlier analysis of a few hundred of the donors. In a later genetic analysis, a missense DCLRE1C variant was associated with V-gene and J-gene trimming of TCR beta chains, and the association was replicated in an independent cohort. A few of the identified cytomegalovirus-associated TCR beta chains were confirmed in vitro to be specific for cytomegalovirus antigens. In a later analysis, HLA-associated TCR beta chains showed more clonal expansion and lower generation probabilities than non-associated chains that were equally common. Strong co-occurrence of HLA alleles, especially DR and DQ, made assigning TCR associations to individual alleles difficult. Some IMGT-functional V segments, including TRBV6-2 and TRBV6-3, could not be distinguished by the 87-base-pair reads and were therefore excluded. Across donors, most TCR sequences were observed very rarely, whereas some public TCRs were present in many individuals.

Relative to germline, V is missing 5 bases and J is missing 4 bases, with 5 bases of the junction outside any gene match. The CDR3 has 13 amino acids, counting the end cysteine and phenylalanine. Only the CDR3 portion is preserved as DNA: 39 bases, with reading frame beginning at the first base. The germline V gene sets CDR1 to SNHLY and CDR2 to FYNNEI. Sequenced material: PBMCs. The source is a girl aged 5 to 17 in good health and CMV-seropositive. The chain is assembled from TRBV2 and TRBJ2-7, with 7 central nucleotides matching TRBD1. Here the CDR3 is given as CASSPGQLYEQYF. The DNA sequence is as follows: TGTGCCAGCAGTCCGGGACAGCTATACGAGCAGTACTTC.